Listed below are T cell receptor beta chains from one sample, sequenced in a study of T cell repertoires in cytomegalovirus infection. Antigen specificity for these receptors is unknown. MiXCR was run by TCRdb on the reads, yielding one entry per CDR3 protein. Here the sample spans roughly 310,000 distinct CDR3 sequences, around 29% being singletons. This specimen consisted of cultured PBMCs, obtained from culture after CMV antigen stimulation. The receptors stem from a human donor in good health (CMV status not recorded). Some clones in this sample may be carry-over from other donors' samples. The CDR3 runs from the conserved cysteine through the conserved F or W. Fields, in order: V gene, J gene, clone size, D gene, CDR3 protein, CDR3 DNA. The D gene is left open where the match is weak. Size values are once, few and many counts, or a class for expanded clones, and some rows have none.

TRBV20-1	TRBJ2-4	-	TRBD2	CSATGTSGIPAHDNINIQYF	TGCAGTGCTACCGGGACTAGCGGGATCCCAGCGCACGATAATATAAACATTCAGTACTTC
TRBV24-1	TRBJ2-1	once	-	CATSDRTGERTSGYNEQFF	TGTGCCACCAGTGATAGGACAGGGGAAAGGACTAGCGGCTACAATGAGCAGTTCTTC
TRBV4-1	TRBJ1-5	-	TRBD1	CASSQTRDSNQPQHF	TGCGCCAGCAGCCAAACCAGGGACAGTAATCAGCCCCAGCATTTT
TRBV4-2	TRBJ2-6	few	-	CASSQEMAGLLSGANVLTF	TGTGCCAGCAGCCAAGAGATGGCCGGACTACTCTCTGGGGCCAACGTCCTGACTTTC
TRBV12-3/TRBV12-4	TRBJ1-2	-	-	CASSFSLASGYTF	TGTGCCAGCAGTTTTTCGTTGGCTTCTGGCTACACCTTC
TRBV4-1	TRBJ2-1	-	TRBD2	CASSRRTSGGFEQFF	TGCGCCAGCAGCCGGAGGACTAGCGGGGGCTTTGAGCAGTTCTTC
TRBV20-1	TRBJ1-2	-	-	CSASRDPRVYGYTF	TGCAGTGCTAGTAGGGACCCCCGAGTCTATGGCTACACCTTC
TRBV12-3/TRBV12-4	TRBJ1-5	-	-	CASSPRDGNQPQHF	TGTGCCAGCAGTCCCCGGGACGGTAATCAGCCCCAGCATTTT
TRBV7-3	TRBJ2-2	many	TRBD1	CASSFTGENGELFF	TGTGCCAGCAGCTTTACAGGGGAGAACGGGGAGCTGTTTTTT
TRBV6-1	TRBJ1-5	-	-	CASRSRQGFNQPQHF	TGTGCCAGCAGGAGTCGCCAGGGCTTCAATCAGCCCCAGCATTTT
TRBV7-9	TRBJ1-1	few	-	CASSSPSVNSNTEAFF	TGTGCCAGCAGCAGCCCCTCCGTAAATTCGAACACTGAAGCTTTCTTT
TRBV6-6	TRBJ1-1	few	-	CASSGGRLSTEAFF	TGTGCCAGCAGTGGCGGGAGGTTAAGCACTGAAGCTTTCTTT
TRBV20-1	TRBJ1-1	-	-	CSAQEGGLEAFF	TGCAGTGCCCAGGAGGGGGGGCTAGAAGCTTTCTTT
TRBV4-3	TRBJ1-1	-	-	CASSQEYTGSTEAFF	TGCGCCAGCAGCCAAGAATATACAGGGAGTACTGAAGCTTTCTTT
TRBV6-5	TRBJ2-3	few	TRBD1	CASSYRQGANPDTQYF	TGTGCCAGCAGTTATCGGCAGGGGGCGAACCCTGATACGCAGTATTTT
TRBV4-2	TRBJ1-1	few	-	CASSPPAVAGTEAFF	TGTGCCAGCAGCCCTCCGGCGGTTGCGGGCACTGAAGCTTTCTTT
TRBV19	TRBJ2-2	few	TRBD1	CASTLPPPDRGSLNTGELFF	TGTGCCAGTACCCTCCCTCCCCCGGACAGGGGTTCTCTGAACACCGGGGAGCTGTTTTTT
TRBV15	TRBJ1-2	-	-	CATSRDPPGRDNYGYTF	TGTGCCACCAGCAGAGATCCGCCGGGACGGGATAACTATGGCTACACCTTC
TRBV5-4	TRBJ1-6	-	-	CASSLGKTYNSPLHF	TGTGCCAGCAGCCTGGGGAAGACCTATAATTCACCCCTCCACTTT
TRBV7-9	TRBJ1-4	-	TRBD1	CASSVSTGQGNEKLFF	TGTGCCAGCAGCGTGTCGACGGGACAGGGAAATGAAAAACTGTTTTTT
TRBV11-2	TRBJ1-2	-	TRBD1	CASSLGFGTGATLYGYTF	TGTGCCAGCAGCCTGGGGTTCGGGACAGGGGCCACCCTCTATGGCTACACCTTC
TRBV7-9	TRBJ2-7	once	-	CASSFSGEQYF	TGTGCCAGCAGCTTTTCAGGCGAGCAGTACTTC
TRBV20-1	TRBJ1-1	-	-	CSASDPGTNTEAFF	TGCAGTGCTAGTGATCCAGGGACGAACACTGAAGCTTTCTTT
TRBV7-3	TRBJ2-1	few	TRBD2	CASSPLAGVYNEQFF	TGTGCCAGCAGCCCCCTAGCGGGAGTATACAATGAGCAGTTCTTC
TRBV12-3/TRBV12-4	TRBJ1-3	many	-	CASSLLASGNTIYF	TGTGCCAGCAGTTTGCTTGCCTCTGGAAACACCATATATTTT
TRBV9	TRBJ2-1	-	-	CASSVARFPTEQFF	TGTGCCAGCAGCGTAGCCAGGTTCCCTACGGAGCAGTTCTTC
TRBV12-3/TRBV12-4	TRBJ2-1	-	TRBD2	CASSRPRGGPGEQFF	TGTGCCAGCAGCCGACCAAGGGGAGGGCCCGGTGAGCAGTTCTTC
TRBV29-1	TRBJ1-6	once	-	CSVLDTSSYNSPLHF	TGCAGCGTTTTGGACACGAGCTCCTATAATTCACCCCTCCACTTT
TRBV7-2	TRBJ1-2	-	-	CASSPSGDYYGGYTF	TGTGCCAGCAGCCCCTCAGGGGACTACTACGGTGGCTACACCTTC
TRBV24-1	TRBJ2-7	-	TRBD2	CATSDLTSGGYEQYF	TGTGCCACCAGTGATTTAACTAGCGGGGGCTACGAGCAGTACTTC
TRBV3-1	TRBJ1-5	-	-	CASSQEGWSNQPQHF	TGTGCCAGCAGCCAAGAGGGGTGGAGCAATCAGCCCCAGCATTTT
TRBV5-1	TRBJ1-1	once	-	CASSLVGVRSLSNTEAFF	TGCGCCAGCAGCTTGGTGGGGGTCCGGAGCCTTTCGAACACTGAAGCTTTCTTT
TRBV28	TRBJ2-3	-	TRBD2	CASSLLAGGQDTQYF	TGTGCCAGCAGTTTGCTAGCGGGAGGGCAAGATACGCAGTATTTT
TRBV3-1	TRBJ1-6	few	-	CASSFNGGINSPLHF	TGTGCCAGCAGTTTCAACGGGGGGATTAATTCACCCCTCCACTTT
TRBV20-1	TRBJ1-5	few	-	CSAREWGQGIGQPQHF	TGCAGTGCTAGAGAGTGGGGGCAGGGGATCGGCCAGCCCCAGCATTTT
TRBV7-3	TRBJ2-1	few	-	CASTEAATGNNEQFF	TGTGCCAGCACCGAGGCCGCTACCGGAAACAATGAGCAGTTCTTC
TRBV6-2/TRBV6-3	TRBJ1-5	-	-	CASRPTGTNQPQHF	TGTGCCAGCAGGCCGACAGGAACTAATCAGCCCCAGCATTTT